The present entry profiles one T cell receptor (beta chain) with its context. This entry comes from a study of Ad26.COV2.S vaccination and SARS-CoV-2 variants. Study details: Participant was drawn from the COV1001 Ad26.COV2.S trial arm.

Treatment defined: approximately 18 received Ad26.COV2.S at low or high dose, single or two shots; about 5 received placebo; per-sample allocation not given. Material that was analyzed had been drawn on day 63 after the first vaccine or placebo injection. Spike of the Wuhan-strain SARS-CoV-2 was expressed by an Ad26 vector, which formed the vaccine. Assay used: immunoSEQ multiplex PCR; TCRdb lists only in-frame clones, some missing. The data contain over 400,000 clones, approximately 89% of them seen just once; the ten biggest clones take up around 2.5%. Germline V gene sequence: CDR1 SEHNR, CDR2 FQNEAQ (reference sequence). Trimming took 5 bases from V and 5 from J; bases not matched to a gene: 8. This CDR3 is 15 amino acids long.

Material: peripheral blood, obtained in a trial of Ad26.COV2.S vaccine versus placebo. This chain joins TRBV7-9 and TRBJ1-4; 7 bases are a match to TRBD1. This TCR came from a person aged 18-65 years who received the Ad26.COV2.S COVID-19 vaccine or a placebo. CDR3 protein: CASSPRGGRNEKLFF. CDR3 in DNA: TGTGCCAGCAGCCCCCGAGGGGGCAGAAATGAAAAACTGTTTTTT.